Following are 23 T cell receptor beta chains from one sample sequenced in a study of cytomegalovirus exposure and HLA in healthy donors. PCR amplification relied on 60 Vbeta primers (plus 13 Jbeta primers). Data came from immunoSEQ multiplex PCR; TCRdb stores just in-frame clones and leaves some out. This sample has about 98,000 clones, with about 74% found just once. The sequencing input was PBMCs. The receptors derive from a man aged 60 to 75 in good health and CMV-seropositive.

The rearrangement links TRBV30 to TRBJ2-3; TRBD1 matches 8 bases. CDR1 is GTSNPN and CDR2 is SVGIG in the germline V gene (reference sequence). Unmatched junction bases numbered 12, after V lost 7 bases and J lost 6 bases. CDR3 length: 14 residues. CDR3 in DNA: TGTGCCTTTTCCGTCCAGGGGGCAGGTGATACGCAGTATTTT. Translating it yields CAFSVQGAGDTQYF. The full variable domain, rest sourced from reference TRBV30 and TRBJ2-3, is SQTIHQWPATLVQPVGSPLSLECTVEGTSNPNLYWYRQAAGRGLQLLFYSVGIGQISSEVPQNLSASRPQDRQFILSSKKLLLSDSGFYLCAFSVQGAGDTQYFGPGTRLTVL.

This clone was found a few times. The chain is built from TRBV5-1 and TRBJ1-2; D is unresolved. Trimming shortened V by 4 bases and J by 4 bases, and 14 bases separated the two germline ends. The CDR3 consists of 14 residues. The germline V gene encodes CDR1 SGHRS and CDR2 YFSETQ. The chain's CDR3 is CASSPAEGGYGYTF. The CDR3 nucleotides read TGCGCCAGCAGCCCTGCGGAGGGTGGCTATGGCTACACCTTC.

The genes are TRBV5-5 and TRBJ2-3, with D possibly matching TRBD2 (5 bases). V lost 6 bases and J 6 bases, leaving 17 bases between the germline ends. Germline-derived CDR1 and CDR2 are SGHKS and YYEKEE (reference sequence). The CDR3 loop spans 14 amino acids. As DNA, the CDR3 is TGTGCCAGCATTGGAGGTTTTAGGTTTGATACGCAGTATTTT. This codes for CASIGGFRFDTQYF. The full variable domain, with the rest looked up from reference TRBV5-5 and TRBJ2-3, is DAGVTQSPTHLIKTRGQQVTLRCSPISGHKSVSWYQQVLGQGPQFIFQYYEKEERGRGNFPDRFSARQFPNYSSELNVNALLLGDSALYLCASIGGFRFDTQYFGPGTRLTVL.

The chain links TRBV6-1 to TRBJ2-3; 7 bases match TRBD1. This CDR3 region has 14 residues. J was trimmed by 0 bases and V by 6 bases; bases with no gene match: 3. Germline V CDR1 and CDR2: MNHNS, SASEGT. The CDR3 DNA follows: TGTGCCAGCAGGGTACAGGGGAGCACAGATACGCAGTATTTT. Protein: CASRVQGSTDTQYF.

The sample holds a few counts of this clone. The junction and the germline gene differ at one end; a read error may be behind it. The rearrangement uses TRBV6-6 and TRBJ2-5, with TRBD2 matching over 7 bases. This CDR3 contains 16 residues. CDR1 MNHNY and CDR2 SVGAGI come from the germline V gene (reference sequence). The CDR3 protein is CASSYFASRGQETQYF. The CDR3 bases are TGTGCCAGCAGCTACTTTGCATCGCGGGGGCAAGAGACCCAGTACTTC.

J is TRBJ2-5 and V is TRBV5-1; 7 positions match TRBD2. CDR1 and CDR2 from the germline V gene are SGHRS and YFSETQ. The CDR3 totals 13 residues. Trimming at V came to 5 bases and at J to 4 bases, leaving 5 bases not matched to a gene. The CDR3 DNA reads TGCGCCAGCAGTCACGGGACTATAGAGACCCAGTACTTC. This codes for CASSHGTIETQYF. The variable domain in full, with the rest retrieved from reference TRBV5-1 and TRBJ2-5, is KAGVTQTPRYLIKTRGQQVTLSCSPISGHRSVSWYQQTPGQGLQFLFEYFSETQRNKGNFPGRFSGRQFSNSRSEMNVSTLELGDSALYLCASSHGTIETQYFGPGTRLLVL.

This clone was recorded only once. The rearrangement links TRBV14 to TRBJ2-7; TRBD2 matches at 11 bases. The trim removed 4 bases at V and 0 bases at J, leaving 2 bases unmatched. CDR1 SGHDN and CDR2 FVKESK come from the germline V gene. The CDR3 is 15 residues long. The CDR3 nucleotides read TGTGCCAGCAGCCTCGGGACTAGCGGCTCCTACGAGCAGTACTTC. Translation: CASSLGTSGSYEQYF.

This clone was counted a few times. This chain connects TRBV5-1 to TRBJ2-7; no definite D call. The V end lost 1 base, the J end lost 1 base, and 6 bases lay between the germline ends. This CDR3 spans 13 amino acids. Germline V lookup: CDR1 SGHRS, CDR2 YFSETQ. The CDR3 loop is CASSLSTSYEQYF. As DNA, the CDR3 is TGCGCCAGCAGCTTGTCCACTTCCTACGAGCAGTACTTC.

The rearrangement links TRBV4-3 to TRBJ1-5; tentative D call: TRBD1 (6 bases). Between the trimmed V and J ends, which lost 0 bases and 6 bases, there was a span of 6 bases. Germline V gene lookup returns CDR1 LGHNA and CDR2 YSLEER. CDR3 length: 13 residues. This CDR3 reads CASSQDRGQPQHF. CDR3 nucleotide sequence: TGCGCCAGCAGCCAAGACAGGGGTCAGCCCCAGCATTTT.

V is TRBV13 and J is TRBJ2-7; the match to TRBD1 covers 7 bases. CDR1 PRHDT and CDR2 FYEKMQ come from the germline V gene (reference sequence). This CDR3 has 14 amino acids. Losses at the gene ends were 5 bases for V and 1 base for J; bases not matched to a gene: 5. CDR3 loop: CASSARDRSYEQYF. In DNA, the CDR3 is TGTGCCAGCAGCGCCCGGGACAGATCCTACGAGCAGTACTTC. The full variable domain, completed using reference TRBV13 and TRBJ2-7, is AAGVIQSPRHLIKEKRETATLKCYPIPRHDTVYWYQQGPGQDPQFLISFYEKMQSDKGSIPDRFSAQQFSDYHSELNMSSLELGDSALYFCASSARDRSYEQYFGPGTRLTVT.

V gene TRBV11-2 combines with J gene TRBJ1-1, with no clear D. CDR1 is SGHAT, CDR2 FQNNGV, per germline. The germline V and J ends were trimmed by 2 bases and 2 bases, with 6 bases remaining between them. The CDR3 sequence is 13 residues long. CDR3 in amino acids: CASSLILNTEAFF. CDR3 DNA sequence: TGTGCCAGCAGCTTAATCCTAAACACTGAAGCTTTCTTT.

A word on this clone: One junction end does not reproduce the germline sequence, and a read error may be involved. This chain connects TRBV7-9 to TRBJ2-1, with 8 bases matching TRBD2. The CDR3 is made up of 13 amino acids. CDR1 SEHNR and CDR2 FQNEAQ come from the germline V gene (reference sequence). The CDR3: CSSRGLGFNEQFF. The CDR3 DNA sequence: TGTTCCAGCCGGGGACTAGGGTTCAATGAGCAGTTCTTC.

This clone has only a few counts. This rearrangement joins TRBV7-9 to TRBJ2-1; 9 bases fit TRBD2. Trimming cost V 0 bases and J 10 bases; bases outside gene matches: 7. The CDR3 extends over 15 amino acids. The germline CDR1 and CDR2 sequences are SEHNR and FQNEAQ (reference sequence). CDR3 amino acids: CASSLAGGGGREQFF. CDR3 in DNA: TGTGCCAGCAGCTTAGCGGGCGGGGGGGGACGCGAGCAGTTCTTC.

J is TRBJ1-4 and V is TRBV7-9; 7 bases fit TRBD1. Losses at the gene ends were 4 bases for V and 4 bases for J; bases not matched to a gene: 3. Germline-derived CDR1 and CDR2 are SEHNR and FQNEAQ (reference sequence). The CDR3 runs 14 residues. CDR3 in amino acids: CASSSQGLNEKLFF. The CDR3 DNA follows: TGTGCCAGCAGCTCACAGGGGCTTAATGAAAAACTGTTTTTT.

The gene calls are TRBV7-2 and TRBJ2-7; 7 bases agree with TRBD1. The CDR3 has 15 residues. The germline CDR1 and CDR2 sequences are SGHTA and FQGNSA. V shed 0 bases and J 6 bases; nucleotides not matched to a gene: 8. CDR3 coding DNA: TGTGCCAGCAGCTTAGCGACAGGGAGCCTACGCGAGCAGTACTTC. Translating it yields CASSLATGSLREQYF.

The table lists this clone with a few counts. Here the CDR3 reads CASSDRGITDTQYF. DNA of the CDR3: TGTGCCAGCAGTGATCGGGGGATCACAGATACGCAGTATTTT. The J gene is TRBJ2-3, the V gene TRBV6-1; maybe TRBD2 (6 bases). Germline lookup yields CDR1 MNHNS and CDR2 SASEGT. The CDR3 extends over 14 amino acids. Trimming stripped 3 bases from V and 2 bases from J, with 9 bases between.

The chain carries TRBV2 and TRBJ1-1; TRBD1 agrees at 10 bases. The CDR3 is 13 residues long. J was trimmed by 4 bases and V by 4 bases; bases with no gene match: 0. CDR1 and CDR2 from the germline V gene are SNHLY and FYNNEI. The CDR3 DNA reads TGTGCCAGCAGTGGACAGGGGGCCACTGAAGCTTTCTTT. Protein: CASSGQGATEAFF.

This chain uses TRBV7-2 with TRBJ2-7, with TRBD2 matching over 8 bases. V was clipped by 0 bases and J by 6 bases; unmatched bases: 4. Germline V gene sequence: CDR1 SGHTA, CDR2 FQGNSA. CDR3 length: 14 amino acids. The DNA for the CDR3 is TGTGCCAGCAGCTTAGCGCGCGGGGGGACCGAGCAGTACTTC. It is translated as CASSLARGGTEQYF.

This chain connects TRBV9 to TRBJ2-7, with unresolved D. Trimming cost V 4 bases and J 3 bases, with 14 bases left between them. Per germline, CDR1 SGDLS and CDR2 YYNGEE. CDR3 size: 14 residues. The CDR3 nucleotides are TGTGCCAGCAGCTCGAAGGCCGGGTTCTACGAGCAGTACTTC. Its protein is CASSSKAGFYEQYF.

This clone was counted once. This chain uses TRBV13 with TRBJ1-3; D is possibly TRBD1 (5 bases). V shed 5 bases and J shed 7 bases, with 18 bases lying between them. The CDR3 extends over 15 amino acids. CDR1 and CDR2 from the germline V gene are PRHDT and FYEKMQ (reference sequence). The CDR3 region is CASSHSIREGNTIYF. DNA for the CDR3: TGTGCCAGCAGCCACTCCATCAGGGAGGGGAACACCATATATTTT.

The chain recombines TRBV19 with TRBJ1-5; the D is unclear. The CDR3 covers 14 residues. The V gene lost 4 bases and the J gene lost 3 bases, with 10 bases spanning the gap. Germline V gene sequence: CDR1 LNHDA, CDR2 SQIVND (reference sequence). The CDR3 loop is CASSSREANQPQHF. In DNA form, the CDR3 reads TGTGCCAGTAGTAGCCGGGAGGCCAATCAGCCCCAGCATTTT.

The rearrangement links TRBV6-5 to TRBJ1-4; TRBD1 matches at 10 bases. CDR1 and CDR2 from the germline V gene are MNHEY and SVGAGI. The CDR3 consists of 15 residues. Trimming at V came to 4 bases and at J to 11 bases, leaving 10 bases not matched to a gene. CDR3 region: CASSFEGQGVAKLFF. The CDR3 DNA follows: TGTGCCAGCAGTTTCGAAGGACAGGGGGTGGCGAAACTGTTTTTT.

V and J are TRBV11-1 and TRBJ1-1, with TRBD1 identical over 8 bases. CDR3 length equals 17 residues. Germline V gives CDR1 SGHAT, CDR2 FQDESV (reference sequence). The ends lost 5 bases at V and 3 bases at J; junction bases unmatched: 14. CDR3: CASSPRGQGARDTEAFF. CDR3 DNA sequence: TGTGCCAGCAGCCCCCGCGGCCAGGGGGCGAGGGACACTGAAGCTTTCTTT.